The 20 T cell receptor beta chains given below trace back to one sample, sequenced in a study of control samples from healthy donors and cancer patients. Clones were read by immunoSEQ multiplex PCR, and TCRdb kept only the in-frame ones, dropping some. The sample carries about 79,000 clones, 90% to 95% recorded once. The specimen was PBMCs. These receptors originate from a woman aged 40 to 50 with lung cancer.

The chain carries TRBV9 and TRBJ2-7; unclear D gene. Trimming shortened V by 0 bases and J by 4 bases, and 14 bases separated the two germline ends. The germline gives CDR1 SGDLS, CDR2 YYNGEE. The CDR3 length is 15 residues. CDR3 coding DNA: TGTGCCAGCAGCGTAGGGATCAGCAGTCAGTACGAGCAGTACTTC. Its translation: CASSVGISSQYEQYF.

The rearrangement uses TRBV7-9 and TRBJ1-2; unclear D gene. CDR3 length equals 18 residues. Trimming cost V 5 bases and J 2 bases, with 24 bases left between them. Germline-derived CDR1 and CDR2 are SEHNR and FQNEAQ (reference sequence). The CDR3 here is CASSNDPHFTENNYGYTF. CDR3 bases: TGTGCCAGCAGCAACGATCCCCACTTTACAGAGAACAACTATGGCTACACCTTC. Full variable domain (remainder filled in from reference TRBV7-9 and TRBJ1-2): DTGVSQNPRHKITKRGQNVTFRCDPISEHNRLYWYRQTLGQGPEFLTYFQNEAQLEKSRLLSDRFSAERPKGSFSTLEIQRTEQGDSAMYLCASSNDPHFTENNYGYTFGSGTRLTVV.

This chain connects TRBV4-1 to TRBJ1-3; no reliable D call. The V gene's germline CDR1 is MGHRA and CDR2 YSYEKL. This CDR3 comprises 15 residues. V dropped 3 bases and J dropped 0 bases, with 9 bases sitting between them. CDR3: CASSQHLSSGNTIYF. CDR3 sequence (DNA): TGCGCCAGCAGCCAGCACTTGAGCTCTGGAAACACCATATATTTT.

This rearrangement joins TRBV30 to TRBJ1-3; no firm D call. This CDR3 comprises 13 residues. Trimming took off 4 bases at V and 4 bases at J, with 11 bases between the two ends. In germline, CDR1 is GTSNPN, CDR2 SVGIG (reference sequence). The CDR3: CAWTEDPGNTIYF. The CDR3 nucleotides read TGTGCCTGGACGGAGGATCCCGGAAACACCATATATTTT.

This chain joins TRBV3-1 (or the pseudogene TRBV3-2) and TRBJ2-5; D may be TRBD2 (5 bases). The CDR3 contains 16 residues. Trimming cost V 2 bases and J 5 bases, with 18 bases left between them. The V gene's germline CDR1 is LGHDT and CDR2 YNNKEL (reference sequence). The DNA for the CDR3 is TGTGCCAGCAGCCAAATGCAACCGGGGATGAGGGAGACCCAGTACTTC. As protein: CASSQMQPGMRETQYF.

This rearrangement joins TRBV10-2 to TRBJ2-3; D may be TRBD1 (6 bases). The V end was cut by 9 bases, the J end by 0 bases, with 10 bases between. The CDR3 length is 13 residues. Germline values: CDR1 WSHSY, CDR2 SAAADI. The CDR3 nucleotides read TGCGCCAGTCTACAGGGAAGCACAGATACGCAGTATTTT. Translated, it gives CASLQGSTDTQYF.

This clone was observed a single time. The CDR3 loop reads CATSPWSSSYEQYF. The CDR3 nucleotides read TGTGCCACCAGCCCGTGGTCATCCTCCTACGAGCAGTACTTC. The chain employs TRBV15 and TRBJ2-7, with D uncertain. V gave up 5 bases and J gave up 0 bases, with 11 bases separating them. CDR1 LNHNV and CDR2 YYDKDF come from the germline V gene (reference sequence). The CDR3 sequence is 14 residues long.

The table lists this clone with a count of one. The gene calls are TRBV5-6 and TRBJ2-7; D is unresolved. CDR3 length: 16 residues. The V gene lost 2 bases and the J gene lost 2 bases, with 17 bases spanning the gap. Germline values: CDR1 SGHDT, CDR2 YYEEEE. The CDR3 sequence is CASSFNLPGQTYEQYF. Written as DNA, the CDR3 is TGTGCCAGCAGCTTCAATCTACCGGGTCAGACCTACGAGCAGTACTTC. The full variable domain, in which reference TRBV5-6 and TRBJ2-7 provide the parts outside the CDR3, is DAGVTQSPTHLIKTRGQQVTLRCSPKSGHDTVSWYQQALGQGPQFIFQYYEEEERQRGNFPDRFSGHQFPNYSSELNVNALLLGDSALYLCASSFNLPGQTYEQYFGPGTRLTVT.

J is TRBJ2-1 and V is TRBV6-2 or TRBV6-3; TRBD2 matches 7 bases. Trimming at V came to 6 bases and at J to 9 bases, leaving 11 bases not matched to a gene. The CDR3 is 14 amino acids. Germline-derived CDR1 and CDR2 are MNHEY and SVGEGT. In nucleotides, the CDR3 is TGTGCCAGCAGCCCGGACTGGCAGCGGGGTGAGCAGTTCTTC. Amino acid sequence: CASSPDWQRGEQFF.

The rearrangement joins TRBV5-1 to TRBJ2-3; unclear D gene. The CDR3 consists of 14 residues. Trimming stripped 0 bases from V and 5 bases from J, with 10 bases between. Germline V gene sequence: CDR1 SGHRS, CDR2 YFSETQ. CDR3 DNA sequence: TGCGCCAGCAGCTTGGGTGCCAAAGAAGATACGCAGTATTTT. Its protein product is CASSLGAKEDTQYF.

The chain joins TRBV30 to TRBJ2-4; D could derive from TRBD1 or TRBD2 (5 bases each). The CDR3 loop spans 14 amino acids. Germline V CDR1 and CDR2: GTSNPN, SVGIG (reference sequence). V was clipped by 3 bases and J by 0 bases, with 9 bases between them. In DNA form, the CDR3 reads TGTGCCTGGAGGGGGACGTTAGCCAAAAACATTCAGTACTTC. It yields the protein CAWRGTLAKNIQYF.

This sequence joins TRBV19 and TRBJ2-2, with D tentatively TRBD2 (5 bases). Trimming took 7 bases from V and 2 from J, leaving 17 bases between them. CDR1 is LNHDA, CDR2 SQIVND, per germline (reference sequence). The CDR3 loop spans 16 amino acids. CDR3 bases: TGTGCCAGTATTGATGCGCGACGGGATAACACCGGGGAGCTGTTTTTT. It codes for CASIDARRDNTGELFF.

This sequence joins TRBV13 and TRBJ1-2; D unresolved. This CDR3 has 17 residues. Trimming removed 3 bases at V and 0 bases at J, with 17 bases between. Germline CDR1 and CDR2: PRHDT and FYEKMQ (reference sequence). DNA for the CDR3: TGTGCCAGCAGCTTCATAGTGGAGGGATACACTAACTATGGCTACACCTTC. Translating gives CASSFIVEGYTNYGYTF. Combining the CDR3 with reference TRBV13 and TRBJ1-2 gives the whole variable domain AAGVIQSPRHLIKEKRETATLKCYPIPRHDTVYWYQQGPGQDPQFLISFYEKMQSDKGSIPDRFSAQQFSDYHSELNMSSLELGDSALYFCASSFIVEGYTNYGYTFGSGTRLTVV.

In nucleotides, the CDR3 is TGTGCCAGCACTCCGCGGGGGGACCAAGAGACCCAGTACTTC. Translated, it gives CASTPRGDQETQYF. This rearrangement joins TRBV6-5 to TRBJ2-5; TRBD2 agrees at 8 bases. Germline V lookup: CDR1 MNHEY, CDR2 SVGAGI. This CDR3 has 14 residues. V gave up 7 bases and J gave up 0 bases; unmatched junction bases: 4.

The gene calls are TRBV5-4 and TRBJ1-1; D perhaps matches TRBD1 (5 bases). Trimming shortened V by 2 bases and J by 10 bases, and 12 bases separated the two germline ends. Germline loops: CDR1 SGHNT, CDR2 YYREEE (reference sequence). The CDR3 has 12 residues. The DNA of the CDR3 is TGTGCCAGCAGCTTACAGGACCGGGTAGCTTTCTTT. Amino acids: CASSLQDRVAFF.

J is TRBJ2-2 and V is TRBV27; TRBD1 aligns across 10 bases. There are 13 residues in the CDR3. Germline V gene lookup returns CDR1 MNHEY and CDR2 SMNVEV (reference sequence). Trimming took 6 bases from V and 6 from J; bases not matched to a gene: 1. The CDR3 protein is CASSGQGAGELFF. CDR3 DNA: TGTGCCAGCAGCGGACAGGGGGCCGGGGAGCTGTTTTTT.

The chain employs TRBV6-6 and TRBJ1-1; 8 bases line up with TRBD1. The CDR3 is made up of 13 amino acids. With 9 bases clipped from V and 4 bases from J, the junction kept 7 bases outside the gene matches. The germline CDR1 and CDR2 sequences are MNHNY and SVGAGI (reference sequence). The CDR3 is CASAQGAGTEAFF. DNA for the CDR3: TGTGCCAGTGCCCAGGGGGCCGGCACTGAAGCTTTCTTT.

This chain joins TRBV5-5 and TRBJ1-6; 8 bases map to TRBD1. The V gene end was trimmed by 5 bases and the J gene end by 3 bases; junction bases not matched to a gene: 7. CDR3 size: 16 residues. Germline CDR1 SGHKS, CDR2 YYEKEE (reference sequence). CDR3 DNA: TGTGCCAGCAGGACCCCCGGGACAGGCTATAATTCACCCCTCCACTTT. It yields the protein CASRTPGTGYNSPLHF. The variable domain in full, with the rest retrieved from reference TRBV5-5 and TRBJ1-6, is DAGVTQSPTHLIKTRGQQVTLRCSPISGHKSVSWYQQVLGQGPQFIFQYYEKEERGRGNFPDRFSARQFPNYSSELNVNALLLGDSALYLCASRTPGTGYNSPLHFGNGTRLTVT.

Concerning this clone itself: One end of the junction varies from germline; a read error may be responsible. The chain employs TRBV7-2 and TRBJ2-5; D might be TRBD1 or TRBD2, each matching 5 bases. Germline V gene lookup returns CDR1 SGHTA and CDR2 FQGNSA. The CDR3 length is 13 residues. CDR3: CASGHGGQGTQYF. The DNA for the CDR3 is TGTGCCAGCGGACATGGAGGCCAAGGGACCCAGTACTTC.

The gene calls are TRBV20-1 and TRBJ2-5; no definite D call. V dropped 3 bases and J dropped 2 bases, with 13 bases sitting between them. This CDR3 is 14 amino acids long. Germline CDR1 reads DFQATT; CDR2 reads SNEGSKA (reference sequence). CDR3 protein: CSASSQEFQETQYF. The CDR3 DNA reads as TGCAGTGCTAGTTCCCAGGAGTTTCAAGAGACCCAGTACTTC.